One and the same sample provided the 27 T cell receptor beta chains below, sequenced in a study of a mutant IDH1 vaccine in newly diagnosed glioma. This table comes from immunoSEQ multiplex PCR, and its TCRdb copy is limited to in-frame clones, with some not included. Of some 60,000 clones listed, approximately 92% were seen once; the top ten hold roughly 2.5%. Regarding time point: baseline, week 1 (first vaccination visit). Treatment defined: pre-vaccination baseline after standard-of-care therapy. The sequencing here drew on PBMCs, taken from a glioma patient treated with radiotherapy, temozolomide or both. The receptors were sampled from a man aged 45 to 65 with glioma.

V usage is TRBV7-8 and J usage is TRBJ2-7; possibly TRBD1 or TRBD2 for D (5 bases each). The CDR3 sequence is 14 residues long. CDR1 and CDR2 (germline): SGHVS, FQNEAQ. Trimming cost V 1 base and J 3 bases, with 10 bases left between them. CDR3 sequence (DNA): TGTGCCAGCAGCTTAGGTCGGGACCTCTACGAGCAGTACTTC. Its translation: CASSLGRDLYEQYF.

This chain connects TRBV6-4 to TRBJ2-2, with 9 bases aligning to TRBD2. This CDR3 is 15 amino acids long. Germline V gene sequence: CDR1 MRHNA, CDR2 SNTAGT. With 3 bases clipped from V and 4 bases from J, the junction kept 3 bases outside the gene matches. The DNA for the CDR3 is TGTGCCAGCAGTGATAGCGGGAGATCCACCGGGGAGCTGTTTTTT. It specifies CASSDSGRSTGELFF.

This clone was seen more than once but under ten times. In nucleotides, the CDR3 is TGTGCCACCAGCGATTCACGGGGCGGGACCAAAAACATTCAGTACTTC. Translating it yields CATSDSRGGTKNIQYF. V usage is TRBV15 and J usage is TRBJ2-4; perhaps TRBD2 as D (6 bases). The CDR3 has 16 amino acids. The V gene's germline CDR1 is LNHNV and CDR2 YYDKDF (reference sequence). V gave up 5 bases and J gave up 2 bases, with 16 bases separating them.

The CDR3 protein is CASSYSGTGSEKLFF. The CDR3 DNA reads TGTGCCAGCAGTTACTCCGGGACAGGGAGTGAAAAACTGTTTTTT. The V gene is TRBV6-5, the J gene TRBJ1-4; 9 bases map to TRBD1. Germline assignment: CDR1 MNHEY and CDR2 SVGAGI. CDR3 length equals 15 residues. V shed 0 bases, J shed 7 bases, and the junction held 3 bases outside the gene matches.

The V gene is TRBV15, the J gene TRBJ2-7, with D possibly being TRBD2 (6 bases). V lost 1 base and J lost 3, with 10 bases in between. This CDR3 spans 14 amino acids. Germline CDR1 and CDR2: LNHNV and YYDKDF (reference sequence). The CDR3 loop is CATSRAGGSYEQYF. CDR3 nucleotide sequence: TGTGCCACCAGCAGAGCCGGGGGAAGCTACGAGCAGTACTTC.

The genes are TRBV18 and TRBJ1-5, with D unresolved. CDR3 length: 13 amino acids. V lost 6 bases and J lost 1, with 7 bases in between. The germline gives CDR1 KGHSH, CDR2 LQKENI. The CDR3 nucleotides are TGTGCCAGCTCGTCTCGAAGCAATCAGCCCCAGCATTTT. Translated: CASSSRSNQPQHF.

This rearrangement joins TRBV6-5 to TRBJ2-1; D not resolved. The germline V gene encodes CDR1 MNHEY and CDR2 SVGAGI. V was pared by 6 bases and J by 6 bases, with 9 bases between. This CDR3 has 12 amino acids. The CDR3 is CASSRRGNEQFF. The CDR3 nucleotides are TGTGCCAGCAGCCGTCGCGGCAATGAGCAGTTCTTC.

The rearrangement uses TRBV18 and TRBJ1-1, with D unresolved. CDR3 length: 13 amino acids. In germline, CDR1 is KGHSH, CDR2 LQKENI. V dropped 5 bases and J dropped 0 bases, with 7 bases sitting between them. CDR3 sequence: CASSSRLNTEAFF. The CDR3 DNA is TGTGCCAGCTCATCCCGGCTGAACACTGAAGCTTTCTTT.

The chain couples TRBV20-1 to TRBJ2-2; D is ambiguous. This CDR3 region has 11 residues. Germline CDR1 and CDR2: DFQATT and SNEGSKA (reference sequence). V was clipped by 3 bases and J by 5 bases, with 4 bases between them. The CDR3 spells CSASGTGELFF. CDR3 sequence (DNA): TGCAGTGCTAGCGGTACCGGGGAGCTGTTTTTT.

The V and J genes are TRBV2 and TRBJ2-1; D uncertain. The CDR3 extends over 13 amino acids. Germline values: CDR1 SNHLY, CDR2 FYNNEI. V lost 3 bases and J lost 8, with 11 bases in between. In DNA, the CDR3 is TGTGCCAGCAGTGACTTCTTCTGGGATGAGCAGTTCTTC. Protein sequence: CASSDFFWDEQFF.

The V and J genes are TRBV2 and TRBJ1-2; no reliable D call. The CDR3 has 15 residues. CDR1 and CDR2 (germline): SNHLY, FYNNEI. Between the trimmed V and J ends, which lost 4 bases and 5 bases, there was a span of 17 bases. The CDR3 DNA follows: TGTGCCAGCAGTGCTCCCCGGGCCAGCACTTATGGCTACACCTTC. It codes for CASSAPRASTYGYTF. The full variable domain, rest sourced from reference TRBV2 and TRBJ1-2, is EPEVTQTPSHQVTQMGQEVILRCVPISNHLYFYWYRQILGQKVEFLVSFYNNEISEKSEIFDDQFSVERPDGSNFTLKIRSTKLEDSAMYFCASSAPRASTYGYTFGSGTRLTVV.

This clone was observed once. The V and J genes are TRBV4-2 and TRBJ2-2; D gene uncertain. Deletions cut 3 bases from V and 3 bases from J, with 17 bases between. Germline V gene lookup returns CDR1 LGHNA and CDR2 YNFKEQ. The CDR3 loop spans 17 amino acids. This chain's CDR3 is CASSHDSSTEYTGELFF. The CDR3 DNA reads TGTGCCAGCAGCCACGATTCCTCGACGGAGTACACCGGGGAGCTGTTTTTT.

The CDR3: CASSGLDRGNGYTF. In DNA form, the CDR3 reads TGTGCCAGCAGTGGGTTGGACAGGGGGAATGGCTACACCTTC. The J gene is TRBJ1-2, the V gene TRBV2; TRBD1 matches 10 bases. The V segment lost 4 bases and the J segment 6 bases; nucleotides outside the gene matches: 5. The CDR3 consists of 14 residues. Per the germline V gene, CDR1 is SNHLY and CDR2 is FYNNEI.

This sequence joins TRBV9 and TRBJ1-3; no firm D call. CDR3 size: 17 residues. The germline CDR1 and CDR2 sequences are SGDLS and YYNGEE. Trimming stripped 0 bases from V and 0 bases from J, with 13 bases between. CDR3 sequence reads: CASSVDPGTYSGNTIYF. The DNA for the CDR3 is TGTGCCAGCAGCGTAGATCCGGGAACCTACTCTGGAAACACCATATATTTT.

The chain combines TRBV11-2 with TRBJ1-4; D is perhaps TRBD1 (6 bases). V was clipped by 6 bases and J by 4 bases, with 15 bases between them. Germline CDR1 is SGHAT and CDR2 is FQNNGV. This CDR3 comprises 15 residues. CDR3 nucleotide sequence: TGTGCCAGCAGTTCGACAGGAGGGAATAATGAAAAACTGTTTTTT. Translating gives CASSSTGGNNEKLFF.

On this clone: Within the sample, other DNA sequences also encode this same CDR3. This chain uses TRBV5-1 with TRBJ2-7; 9 nucleotides align to TRBD2. This CDR3 comprises 16 residues. Trimming at V came to 0 bases and at J to 1 base, leaving 5 bases not matched to a gene. CDR1 and CDR2 (germline): SGHRS, YFSETQ. CDR3: CASSLESSGRSYEQYF. The CDR3 nucleotides are TGCGCCAGCAGCTTGGAAAGTAGCGGGAGATCCTACGAGCAGTACTTC.

V is TRBV7-2 and J is TRBJ1-1; D perhaps matches TRBD1 (5 bases). Germline V gene lookup returns CDR1 SGHTA and CDR2 FQGNSA. V was cut by 3 bases and J by 10 bases, with 18 bases left in between. The CDR3 has 14 residues. CDR3 amino acids: CASSLRDVRIGAFF. The DNA of the CDR3 is TGTGCCAGCAGCTTGCGGGACGTAAGGATTGGAGCTTTCTTT.

The chain has TRBV13 and TRBJ1-1, with D hard to call. This CDR3 contains 16 residues. Per germline, CDR1 PRHDT and CDR2 FYEKMQ (reference sequence). V was cut by 5 bases and J by 0 bases, with 16 bases left in between. The CDR3 sequence is CASSPPRGLMNTEAFF. The CDR3 bases are TGTGCCAGCAGCCCCCCGCGGGGATTAATGAACACTGAAGCTTTCTTT. The full variable domain, in which reference TRBV13 and TRBJ1-1 provide the parts outside the CDR3, is AAGVIQSPRHLIKEKRETATLKCYPIPRHDTVYWYQQGPGQDPQFLISFYEKMQSDKGSIPDRFSAQQFSDYHSELNMSSLELGDSALYFCASSPPRGLMNTEAFFGQGTRLTVV.

The chain links TRBV6-6 to TRBJ1-5; D might be TRBD1 (5 bases). The length of the CDR3 is 16 residues. CDR1 and CDR2 (germline): MNHNY, SVGAGI (reference sequence). Deletions cut 7 bases from V and 5 bases from J, with 21 bases between. DNA for the CDR3: TGTGCCAGCACCGCAGGGCAGGGCCAGACCCATCAGCCCCAGCATTTT. Its protein product is CASTAGQGQTHQPQHF.

The rearrangement links TRBV1 to TRBJ2-3; no DNA check was done on the table's D call, TRBD2. TRBV1 corresponds to a pseudogene. This CDR3 is 17 amino acids long. Here the CDR3 DNA reads TGCACCAGCAGCCAAGGTCTAGCGGGGGGGCACGCAGATACGCAGTATTTT. It codes for CTSSQGLAGGHADTQYF.

The gene calls are TRBV29-1 and TRBJ1-6, with 7 bases lining up with TRBD1. The CDR3 loop spans 14 amino acids. The germline V gene encodes CDR1 SQVTM and CDR2 ANQGSEA. CDR3 sequence: CSARDSGGSSPLHF. The CDR3 DNA sequence: TGCAGTGCCCGGGACAGTGGAGGATCTTCACCCCTCCACTTT.

V and J are TRBV7-3 and TRBJ2-2; 8 bases match TRBD2. V gave up 1 base and J gave up 0 bases; unmatched junction bases: 7. This CDR3 comprises 18 residues. Germline V lookup: CDR1 SGHTA, CDR2 FQGTGA. The CDR3 spells CASSLIPGGPSNTGELFF. The CDR3 DNA reads TGTGCCAGCAGCTTAATTCCGGGAGGGCCGTCGAACACCGGGGAGCTGTTTTTT.

J is TRBJ1-4 and V is TRBV5-1; D unresolved. Germline V gene sequence: CDR1 SGHRS, CDR2 YFSETQ. Trimming took 9 bases from V and 0 from J, leaving 12 bases between them. This CDR3 contains 14 residues. CDR3 sequence: CATSRESTNEKLFF. CDR3 nucleotide sequence: TGCGCCACCTCACGAGAGTCAACTAATGAAAAACTGTTTTTT. Looking up the rest from reference TRBV5-1 and TRBJ1-4 gives the full variable domain: KAGVTQTPRYLIKTRGQQVTLSCSPISGHRSVSWYQQTPGQGLQFLFEYFSETQRNKGNFPGRFSGRQFSNSRSEMNVSTLELGDSALYLCATSRESTNEKLFFGSGTQLSVL.

The gene calls are TRBV7-2 and TRBJ2-1, with TRBD1 identical over 10 bases. The CDR3 length is 17 residues. V shed 0 bases, J shed 9 bases, and the junction held 11 bases outside the gene matches. Germline V lookup: CDR1 SGHTA, CDR2 FQGNSA. The CDR3 sequence: CASSLARLTGGPGEQFF. The CDR3 coding sequence is TGTGCCAGCAGCTTAGCGCGATTGACAGGGGGCCCGGGTGAGCAGTTCTTC.

The V gene is TRBV2, the J gene TRBJ2-1; D is ambiguous. V lost 11 bases and J lost 9, with 14 bases in between. The CDR3 consists of 11 residues. CDR1 SNHLY and CDR2 FYNNEI come from the germline V gene. For the CDR3, the DNA is TGTGCCTCCCGATGGGTAGGTGAGCAGTTCTTC. It translates to CASRWVGEQFF.

This clone was found once. A junction boundary mismatches the germline segment, possibly from a read error. The CDR3 is CAIGERGLQETQYF. The CDR3 DNA reads as TGTGCCATCGGTGAGCGGGGGCTCCAAGAGACCCAGTACTTC. This chain uses TRBV10-3 with TRBJ2-5; TRBD2 matches at 8 bases. The germline CDR1 and CDR2 sequences are ENHRY and SYGVKD. The CDR3 is made up of 14 amino acids.

The chain uses TRBV25-1 and TRBJ1-4; D is unclear. V was pared by 3 bases and J by 8 bases, with 13 bases between. Germline-derived CDR1 and CDR2 are MGHDK and SYGVNS. The CDR3 covers 14 residues. The CDR3 loop reads CASSDSSVEEKLFF. The CDR3 nucleotides read TGTGCCAGCAGTGACTCTTCAGTAGAGGAAAAACTGTTTTTT.